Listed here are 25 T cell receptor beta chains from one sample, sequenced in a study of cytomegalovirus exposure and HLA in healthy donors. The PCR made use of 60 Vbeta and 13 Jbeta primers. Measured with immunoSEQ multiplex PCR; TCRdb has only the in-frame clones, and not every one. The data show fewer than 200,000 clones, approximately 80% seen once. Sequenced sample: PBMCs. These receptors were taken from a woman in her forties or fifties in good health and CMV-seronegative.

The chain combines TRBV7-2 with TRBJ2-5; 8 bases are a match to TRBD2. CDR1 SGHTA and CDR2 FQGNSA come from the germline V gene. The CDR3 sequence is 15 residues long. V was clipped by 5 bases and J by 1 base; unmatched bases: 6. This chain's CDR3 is CASSRRTSGQETQYF. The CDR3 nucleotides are TGTGCCAGCAGCCGAAGAACTAGCGGCCAAGAGACCCAGTACTTC.

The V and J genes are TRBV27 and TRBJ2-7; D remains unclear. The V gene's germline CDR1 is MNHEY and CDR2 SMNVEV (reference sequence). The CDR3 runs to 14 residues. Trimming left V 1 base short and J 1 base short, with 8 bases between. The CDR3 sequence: CASSLWSGSYEQYF. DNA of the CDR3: TGTGCCAGCAGTTTATGGTCAGGATCCTACGAGCAGTACTTC.

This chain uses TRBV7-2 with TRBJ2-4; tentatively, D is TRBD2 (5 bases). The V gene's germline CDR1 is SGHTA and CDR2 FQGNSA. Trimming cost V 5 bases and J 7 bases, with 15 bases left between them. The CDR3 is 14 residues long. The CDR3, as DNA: TGTGCCAGCAGCCCCGGGGTCGAGAGGAACATTCAGTACTTC. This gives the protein CASSPGVERNIQYF. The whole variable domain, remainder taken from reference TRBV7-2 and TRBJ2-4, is GAGVSQSPSNKVTEKGKDVELRCDPISGHTALYWYRQSLGQGLEFLIYFQGNSAPDKSGLPSDRFSAERTGGSVSTLTIQRTQQEDSAVYLCASSPGVERNIQYFGAGTRLSVL.

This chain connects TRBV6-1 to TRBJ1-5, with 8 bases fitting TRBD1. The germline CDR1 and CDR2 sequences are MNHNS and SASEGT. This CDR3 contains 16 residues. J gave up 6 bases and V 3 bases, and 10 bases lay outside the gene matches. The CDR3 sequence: CASSDQTGQVGQPQHF. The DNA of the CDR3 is TGTGCCAGCAGTGACCAGACGGGACAGGTGGGTCAGCCCCAGCATTTT.

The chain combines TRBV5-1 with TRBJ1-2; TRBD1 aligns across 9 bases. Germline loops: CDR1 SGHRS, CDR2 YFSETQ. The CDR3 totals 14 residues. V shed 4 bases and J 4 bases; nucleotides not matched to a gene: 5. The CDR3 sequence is CASSIDRGVYGYTF. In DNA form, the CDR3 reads TGCGCCAGCAGCATCGACAGGGGGGTCTATGGCTACACCTTC.

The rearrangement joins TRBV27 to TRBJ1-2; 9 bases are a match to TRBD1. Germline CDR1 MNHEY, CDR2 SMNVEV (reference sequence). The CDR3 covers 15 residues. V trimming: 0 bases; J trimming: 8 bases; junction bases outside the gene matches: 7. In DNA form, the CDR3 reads TGTGCCAGCAGTTTATCCTACGGACAGGGGAACGGCTACACCTTC. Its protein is CASSLSYGQGNGYTF.

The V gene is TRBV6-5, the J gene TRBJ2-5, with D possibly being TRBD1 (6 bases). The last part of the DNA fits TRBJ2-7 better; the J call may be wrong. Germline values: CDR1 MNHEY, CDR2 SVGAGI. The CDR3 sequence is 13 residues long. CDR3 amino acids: CATRSGDAYEQYF. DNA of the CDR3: TGTGCCACCCGTTCAGGGGATGCCTACGAGCAGTACTTC.

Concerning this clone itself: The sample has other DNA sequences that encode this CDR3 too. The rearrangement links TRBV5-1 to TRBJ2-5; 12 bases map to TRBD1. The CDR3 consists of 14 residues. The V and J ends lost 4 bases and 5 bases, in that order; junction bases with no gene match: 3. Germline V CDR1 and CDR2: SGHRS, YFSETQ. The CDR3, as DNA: TGCGCCAGCAGCGGGGACAGGGGGCAGGAGACCCAGTACTTC. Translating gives CASSGDRGQETQYF.

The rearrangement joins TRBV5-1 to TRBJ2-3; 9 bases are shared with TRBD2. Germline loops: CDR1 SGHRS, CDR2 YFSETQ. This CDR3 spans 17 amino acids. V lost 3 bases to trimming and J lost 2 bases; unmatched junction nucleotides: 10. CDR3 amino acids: CASSWKRAGGTTDTQYF. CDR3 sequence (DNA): TGCGCCAGCAGCTGGAAACGAGCGGGAGGTACCACAGATACGCAGTATTTT.

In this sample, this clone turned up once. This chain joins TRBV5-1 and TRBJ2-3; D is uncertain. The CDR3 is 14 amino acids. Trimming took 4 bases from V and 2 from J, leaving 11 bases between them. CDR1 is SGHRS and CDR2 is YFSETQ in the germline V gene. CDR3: CASSQRSPTDTQYF. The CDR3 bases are TGCGCCAGCAGCCAGAGGTCCCCCACAGATACGCAGTATTTT. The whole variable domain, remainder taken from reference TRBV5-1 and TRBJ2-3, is KAGVTQTPRYLIKTRGQQVTLSCSPISGHRSVSWYQQTPGQGLQFLFEYFSETQRNKGNFPGRFSGRQFSNSRSEMNVSTLELGDSALYLCASSQRSPTDTQYFGPGTRLTVL.

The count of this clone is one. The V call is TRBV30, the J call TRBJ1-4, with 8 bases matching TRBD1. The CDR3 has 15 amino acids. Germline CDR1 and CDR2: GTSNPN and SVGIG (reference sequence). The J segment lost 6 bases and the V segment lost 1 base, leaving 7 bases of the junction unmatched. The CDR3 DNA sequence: TGTGCCTGGAGTGCGGGACAGGCGAGAGATGAAAAACTGTTTTTT. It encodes CAWSAGQARDEKLFF.

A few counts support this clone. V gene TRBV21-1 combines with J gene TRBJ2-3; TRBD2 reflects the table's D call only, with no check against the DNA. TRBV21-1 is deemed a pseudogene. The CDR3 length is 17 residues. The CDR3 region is CASTSPGRSGSADTQYF. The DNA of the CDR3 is TGTGCCAGCACCTCCCCGGGCCGTAGCGGGAGTGCAGATACGCAGTATTTT.

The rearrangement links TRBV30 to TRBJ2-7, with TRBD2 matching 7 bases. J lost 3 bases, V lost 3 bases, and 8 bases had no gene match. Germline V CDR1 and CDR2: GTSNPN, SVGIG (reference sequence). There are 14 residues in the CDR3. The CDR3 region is CAWSGGGINYEQYF. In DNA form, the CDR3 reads TGTGCCTGGAGCGGGGGAGGGATAAACTACGAGCAGTACTTC.

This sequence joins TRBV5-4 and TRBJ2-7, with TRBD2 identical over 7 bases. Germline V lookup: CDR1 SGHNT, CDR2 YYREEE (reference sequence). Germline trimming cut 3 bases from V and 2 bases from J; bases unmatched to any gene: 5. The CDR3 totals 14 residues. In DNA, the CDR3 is TGTGCCAGCAGCTCGGGGGGAGCCCCCTACGAGCAGTACTTC. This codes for CASSSGGAPYEQYF.

The CDR3 nucleotides read TGTGCCAGCAGCACCCAGGGGCTGTGGACGACAGATACGCAGTATTTT. This sequence encodes CASSTQGLWTTDTQYF. The V and J genes are TRBV7-2 and TRBJ2-3; weak D call: TRBD1 (6 bases). CDR1 is SGHTA and CDR2 is FQGNSA in the germline V gene. This CDR3 has 16 residues. Trimming shortened V by 5 bases and J by 3 bases, and 18 bases separated the two germline ends.

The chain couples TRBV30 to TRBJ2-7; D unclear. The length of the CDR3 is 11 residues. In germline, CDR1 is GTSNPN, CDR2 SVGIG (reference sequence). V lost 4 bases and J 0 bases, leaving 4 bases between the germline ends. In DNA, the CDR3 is TGTGCCTGGACCAGCTCCTACGAGCAGTACTTC. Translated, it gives CAWTSSYEQYF.

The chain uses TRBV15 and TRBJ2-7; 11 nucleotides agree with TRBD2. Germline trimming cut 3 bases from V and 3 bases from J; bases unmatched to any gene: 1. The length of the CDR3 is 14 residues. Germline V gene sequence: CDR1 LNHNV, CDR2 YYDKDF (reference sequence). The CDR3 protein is CATSSTSGSYEQYF. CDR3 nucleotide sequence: TGTGCCACCAGCAGCACTAGCGGGAGCTACGAGCAGTACTTC.

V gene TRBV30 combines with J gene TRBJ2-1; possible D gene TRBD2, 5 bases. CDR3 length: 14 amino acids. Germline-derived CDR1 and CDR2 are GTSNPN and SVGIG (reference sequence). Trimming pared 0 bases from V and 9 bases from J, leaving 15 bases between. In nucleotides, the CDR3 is TGTGCCTGGAGTGTACTCAAAGAGGGTGGTGAGCAGTTCTTC. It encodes CAWSVLKEGGEQFF.

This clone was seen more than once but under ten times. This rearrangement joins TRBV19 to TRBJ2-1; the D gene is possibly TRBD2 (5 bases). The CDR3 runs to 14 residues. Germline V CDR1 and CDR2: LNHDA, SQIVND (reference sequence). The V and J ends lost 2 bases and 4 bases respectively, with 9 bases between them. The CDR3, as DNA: TGTGCCAGTAGTATAACCCCGGGGTACAATGAGCAGTTCTTC. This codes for CASSITPGYNEQFF. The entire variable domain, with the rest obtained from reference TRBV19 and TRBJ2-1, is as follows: DGGITQSPKYLFRKEGQNVTLSCEQNLNHDAMYWYRQDPGQGLRLIYYSQIVNDFQKGDIAEGYSVSREKKESFPLTVTSAQKNPTAFYLCASSITPGYNEQFFGPGTRLTVL.

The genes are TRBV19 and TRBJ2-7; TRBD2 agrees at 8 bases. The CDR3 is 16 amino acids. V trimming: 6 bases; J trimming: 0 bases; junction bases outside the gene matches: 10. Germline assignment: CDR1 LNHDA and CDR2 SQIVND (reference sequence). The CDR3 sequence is CASSQVLAGVSYEQYF. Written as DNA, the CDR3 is TGTGCCAGTAGCCAAGTTCTAGCGGGCGTCTCCTACGAGCAGTACTTC.

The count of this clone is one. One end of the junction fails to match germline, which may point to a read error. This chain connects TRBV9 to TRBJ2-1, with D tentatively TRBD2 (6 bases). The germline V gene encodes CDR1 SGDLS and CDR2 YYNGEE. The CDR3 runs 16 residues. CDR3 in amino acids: CASSAPVGGIDNKQFF. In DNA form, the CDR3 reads TGTGCCAGCAGCGCGCCAGTGGGGGGAATCGACAATAAGCAGTTCTTC.

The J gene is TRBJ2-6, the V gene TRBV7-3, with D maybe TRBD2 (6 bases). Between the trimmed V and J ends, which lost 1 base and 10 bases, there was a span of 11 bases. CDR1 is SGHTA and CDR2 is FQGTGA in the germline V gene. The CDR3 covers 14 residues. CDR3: CASSLMQGGNVLTF. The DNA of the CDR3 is TGTGCCAGCAGCTTAATGCAGGGAGGAAACGTCCTGACTTTC. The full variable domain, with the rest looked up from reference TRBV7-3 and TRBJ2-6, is GAGVSQTPSNKVTEKGKYVELRCDPISGHTALYWYRQSLGQGPEFLIYFQGTGAADDSGLPNDRFFAVRPEGSVSTLKIQRTERGDSAVYLCASSLMQGGNVLTFGAGSRLTVL.

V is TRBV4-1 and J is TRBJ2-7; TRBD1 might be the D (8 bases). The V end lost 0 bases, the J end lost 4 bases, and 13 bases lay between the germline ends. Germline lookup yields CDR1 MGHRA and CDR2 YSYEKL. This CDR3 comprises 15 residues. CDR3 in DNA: TGCGCCAGCAGCCAAGATTACAGGGGGGGGTACGAGCAGTACTTC. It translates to CASSQDYRGGYEQYF.

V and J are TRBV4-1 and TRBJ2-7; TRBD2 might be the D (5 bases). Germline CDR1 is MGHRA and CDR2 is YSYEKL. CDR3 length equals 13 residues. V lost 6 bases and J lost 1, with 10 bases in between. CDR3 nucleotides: TGCGCCAGCAGGCGCCCGGGGTCCTACGAGCAGTACTTC. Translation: CASRRPGSYEQYF.

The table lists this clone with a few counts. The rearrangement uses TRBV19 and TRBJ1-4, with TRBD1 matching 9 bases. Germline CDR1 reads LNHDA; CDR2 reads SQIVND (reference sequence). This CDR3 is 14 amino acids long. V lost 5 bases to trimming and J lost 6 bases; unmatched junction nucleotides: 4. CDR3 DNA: TGTGCCAGTAGTCAAACAGGGGGCTATGAAAAACTGTTTTTT. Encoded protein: CASSQTGGYEKLFF.